Listed below are T cell receptor beta chains from one sample, sequenced in a study of OX40 agonist ivuxolimab in advanced cancers. Clones were sequenced by immunoSEQ multiplex PCR, and TCRdb holds only the in-frame ones, with some missing. The sample lists more than 55,000 clones; about four fifths were seen once. Sequenced here: CD4+ or CD8+ T cells sorted from blood, sampled in a trial of the OX40 agonist ivuxolimab. These receptors all come from an adult with an advanced solid tumor such as melanoma, head and neck, liver or kidney cancer. Each CDR3 is given with its conserved first and last residue.

>TRBJ2-7|TRBV19
CASSYRGLPYEQYF
>TRBJ2-3|TRBV9
CASSGGSGTPTDTQYF
>TRBJ2-3|TRBV27
CASSLPSGGANTQYF
>TRBJ1-4|TRBV5-5
CASSFQGLTNEKLFF
>TRBJ1-1|TRBV13
CASSPRFRGLGTEAFF
>TRBJ2-7|TRBV6-6
CASSQLHEQYF
>TRBJ2-3|TRBV30
CAWSGRTASTDTQYF
>TRBJ2-1|TRBV28
CASSLFPHGEQFF
>TRBJ1-6|TRBV28
CASSSRGASPLHF
>TRBJ1-3|TRBV5-1
CASSSGAVSSGNTIYF
>TRBJ1-5|TRBV10-3
CAISESQGAQPQHF
>TRBJ1-4|TRBV19
CASSNQRNEKLFF
>TRBJ1-6|TRBV4-1
CASSQTPLQGGNSPLHF
>TRBJ1-5|TRBV5-5
CASSSGAGVGNQPQHF
>TRBJ1-5|TRBV4-1
CASSSGTGGMVGQPQHF
>TRBJ2-1|TRBV27
CASSLMLAGGPHEQFF
>TRBJ2-3|TRBV19
CASSNRDRVTDTQYF
>TRBJ2-2|TRBV15
CATSRVPTWNTGELFF
>TRBJ1-1|TRBV9
CASSASGTQNTEAFF
>TRBJ2-5|TRBV2
CASSGQELGIGETQYF
>TRBJ2-5|TRBV18
CASSQGTIPLETQYF
>TRBJ1-1|TRBV9
CASSGNKNTEAFF
>TRBJ2-3|TRBV27
CASSGPSGYLYTDTQYF
>TRBJ2-7|TRBV5-4
CASSGSSDSYEQYF
>TRBJ2-5|TRBV18
CASSPWTSGTQETQYF
>TRBJ1-5|TRBV19
CARNAVYSNQPQHF